This TCR beta chain stems from a study of OX40 agonist ivuxolimab in advanced cancers. The study in broad terms: The costimulatory receptor OX40 (CD134) was targeted by ivuxolimab, a fully human IgG2 agonistic monoclonal antibody. Intravenous ivuxolimab was administered to patients every 2 weeks at six dose levels: 0.01, 0.1, 0.3, 1.5, 3 and 10 mg/kg. In the dose-escalation cohort, around four fifths of patients were male, and the mean age was 60 years with a range of about 20 to 79. The paper reports the monotherapy dose-escalation portion (N ≈ 52 patients) of the phase I ivuxolimab trial. Partial responses occurred in three dose-escalation patients, of whom one had hepatocellular carcinoma and two had cutaneous melanoma. Among the 50 to 55 dose-escalation patients, some 19 had hepatocellular carcinoma, roughly 15 melanoma, 9 renal cell carcinoma and 9 head and neck cancer. The purpose of peripheral TCRbeta sequencing was to test whether ivuxolimab changed TCR sequence diversity and led to clonal T-cell expansion. Prior anti-PD-1, anti-PD-L1 or anti-CTLA-4 therapy was permitted, and checkpoint inhibitors had been received by roughly 40% of dose-escalation patients.

Patients with a history of autoimmune disease or receiving systemic immunosuppression were excluded from the trial. Peripheral blood for TCR sequencing was collected from all dose cohorts at baseline, on cycle 4 day 1, and on cycle 7 day 1. Samples came from an open-label, multicenter, first-in-human phase I dose-escalation trial of ivuxolimab. Adults with locally advanced or metastatic head and neck squamous cell, hepatocellular, melanoma or renal cell carcinoma were enrolled in the trial. CD4+ and CD8+ T cells were sorted separately from peripheral blood before TCR sequencing. Paper-wide results and their limitations: On average, CD8+ T cells showed more expanded clones than CD4+ T cells after ivuxolimab. The antigen specificity of the clonally expanded peripheral T cells was not determined. Clonal expansion of both CD4+ and CD8+ blood T cells was observed from baseline to week 6 at doses 0.1 to 3.0 mg/kg. Low levels of normalized T-cell clonal expansion were also shown by some nonresponding patients. In the 0.1-3.0 mg/kg groups, partial responders had among the lowest normalized peripheral clonal expansion, particularly in CD8+ T cells.

Notes on this clone: Which antigen it targets is not known. Base quality data are lacking; no much larger clone is found one base away.

To sequence the TCRbeta CDR3 region, genomic DNA was isolated from the sorted cells. The immunoSEQ Assay was used to sequence the TCRbeta CDR3 regions. TCRdb carries this immuneACCESS record with in-frame sequences only. Its versions omit some clonotypes, under half of them owing to an unresolved V gene in the studies checked, with the rest unexplained. For this sample there are about 82,000 clones; 75% to 90% appear just once. Of the sample, about 2.3% is held by the ten largest clones. The receptor's source is an adult with an advanced solid tumor such as melanoma, head and neck, liver or kidney cancer. This material consisted of CD4+ or CD8+ T cells sorted from blood, taken in a trial of the OX40 agonist ivuxolimab.

The DNA sequence is given as TGTGCCAGCAGCTCGGGCCAGAACACTGAAGCTTTCTTT. Translated, it gives CASSSGQNTEAFF. The sequence is built from TRBV7-3 and TRBJ1-1, with the D gene too uncertain to name. Its CDR3 holds 13 amino acids, cysteine through phenylalanine. Only CDR3 DNA is held: 39 bases, read in frame from base 1. Per the germline V gene, SGHTA is the CDR1 and FQGTGA is the CDR2. The germline ends are 7 bases apart after V is trimmed by 4 bases and J by 1 base.